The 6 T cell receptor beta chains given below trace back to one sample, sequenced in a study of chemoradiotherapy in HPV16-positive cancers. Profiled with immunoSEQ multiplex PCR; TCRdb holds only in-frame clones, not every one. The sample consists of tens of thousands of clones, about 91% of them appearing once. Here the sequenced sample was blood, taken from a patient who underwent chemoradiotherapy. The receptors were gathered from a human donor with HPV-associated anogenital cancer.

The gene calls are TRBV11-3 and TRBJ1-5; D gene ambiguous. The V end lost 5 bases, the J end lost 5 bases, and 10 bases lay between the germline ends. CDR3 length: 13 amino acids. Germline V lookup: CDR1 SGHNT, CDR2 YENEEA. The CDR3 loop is CASSPDGDQPQHF. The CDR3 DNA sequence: TGTGCCAGCAGCCCGGACGGAGATCAGCCCCAGCATTTT.

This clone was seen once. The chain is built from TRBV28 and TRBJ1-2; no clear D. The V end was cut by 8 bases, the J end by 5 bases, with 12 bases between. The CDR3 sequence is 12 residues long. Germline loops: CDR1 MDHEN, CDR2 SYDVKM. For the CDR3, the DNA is TGTGCCAGCGCACAGACAAGTTATGGCTACACCTTC. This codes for CASAQTSYGYTF.

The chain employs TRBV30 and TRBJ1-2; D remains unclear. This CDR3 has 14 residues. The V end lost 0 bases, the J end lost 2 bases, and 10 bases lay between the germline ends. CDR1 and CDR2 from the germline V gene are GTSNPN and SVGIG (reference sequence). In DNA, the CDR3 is TGTGCCTGGAGTGTAGAGGCGGCAAACTATGGCTACACCTTC. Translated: CAWSVEAANYGYTF.

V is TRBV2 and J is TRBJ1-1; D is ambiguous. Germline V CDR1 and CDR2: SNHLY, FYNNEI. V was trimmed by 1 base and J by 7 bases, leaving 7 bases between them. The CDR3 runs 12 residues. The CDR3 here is CASSEGRGEAFF. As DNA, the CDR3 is TGTGCCAGCAGTGAAGGGCGGGGTGAAGCTTTCTTT. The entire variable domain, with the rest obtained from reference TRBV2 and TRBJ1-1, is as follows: EPEVTQTPSHQVTQMGQEVILRCVPISNHLYFYWYRQILGQKVEFLVSFYNNEISEKSEIFDDQFSVERPDGSNFTLKIRSTKLEDSAMYFCASSEGRGEAFFGQGTRLTVV.

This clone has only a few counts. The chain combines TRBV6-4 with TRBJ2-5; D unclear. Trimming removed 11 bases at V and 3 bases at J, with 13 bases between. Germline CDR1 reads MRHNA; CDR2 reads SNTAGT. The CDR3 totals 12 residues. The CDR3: CASQRREETQYF. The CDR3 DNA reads TGTGCCTCGCAACGTAGGGAAGAGACCCAGTACTTC.

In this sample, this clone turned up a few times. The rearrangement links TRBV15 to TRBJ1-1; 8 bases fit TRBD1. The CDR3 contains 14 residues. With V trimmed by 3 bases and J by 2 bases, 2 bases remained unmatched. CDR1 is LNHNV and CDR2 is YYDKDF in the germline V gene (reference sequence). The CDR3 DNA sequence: TGTGCCACCAGCAGCCAGGGGGCCAACACTGAAGCTTTCTTT. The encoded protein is CATSSQGANTEAFF.